This T cell receptor beta chain was captured by sequencing in a study of T cell repertoires in cytomegalovirus infection. Turning to the study itself: Public TCR beta signatures indicated both CMV infection and matching HLA type. Notes on the study in general: In two of eight donors, the top clonotype was HLA-C-restricted CMV-specific. CMV carriers having the relevant HLA were flagged by cumulative public TCR beta family frequency.

In its sample, this clonotype was seen many times. What it binds is unknown. Trimming took 11 bases from V and 1 from J, leaving 14 bases between them. The CDR3 sequence is 13 residues long. CDR1 and CDR2 (germline): ENHRY, SYGVKD. TCRdb recomputed calls from the reads with MiXCR, one row per CDR3 protein. The data contain about 490,000 distinct CDR3 sequences, around 10% of them singletons. Source material: PBMCs. The TCR sequence derives from a human donor in good health (CMV status not recorded). Some clones in this sample may be carry-over from other donors' samples. This chain uses TRBV10-3 with TRBJ1-1; no clear D. CDR3 region: CAVEGSENTEAFF. The CDR3 nucleotides are TGTGCCGTCGAAGGTTCAGAGAACACTGAAGCTTTCTTT.